The clone carrying this TCR beta chain was picked up a small number of times. The germline CDR1 and CDR2 sequences are LNHDA and SQIVND (reference sequence). V lost 7 bases to trimming and J lost 5 bases, with 20 bases between them. The CDR3 extends over 16 amino acids. This record belongs to a study of blood T cell repertoires in COVID-19. Some clones are missing from TCRdb's copy, which holds only in-frame ones; the method was immunoSEQ multiplex PCR. The top ten hold 5% to 6.5% of the sample, which has more than 200,000 clones, approximately 90% seen once. The receptor's source is an elderly man with acute or convalescent COVID-19. The chain links TRBV19 to TRBJ2-2; tentative D call: TRBD2 (6 bases). Material for sequencing was peripheral blood. CDR3 in DNA: TGTGCCAGTACCAGAGAGGAAGGGAGGCGAACCGGGGAGCTGTTTTTT. The encoded protein is CASTREEGRRTGELFF.